This T cell receptor (beta chain) was found in a study of glioma-infiltrating T cells. Amplification of TCR alpha and beta CDR3 regions from RNA used iRepertoire nested multiplex PCR. MiXCR was run by TCRdb on the multiplex PCR reads, yielding one entry per CDR3 protein. The table lists 95,000 to 150,000 distinct CDR3 sequences, 20% to 25% of them singletons. CDR1 and CDR2 from the germline V gene are MDHEN and SYDVKM. J gave up 2 bases and V 6 bases, and 6 bases lay outside the gene matches. The CDR3 loop spans 15 amino acids. This clonotype was seen many times. The chain links TRBV28 to TRBJ1-3, with 8 bases identical to TRBD1. Sequencing was carried out using glioma tissue, nonneoplastic brain tissue, or PBMCs (not recorded which). This clonotype was obtained from a human donor with low-grade glioma or glioblastoma, undergoing nonglioma brain surgery, or in good health (not recorded which). CDR3 sequence: CASRADRATGNTIYF. As DNA, the CDR3 is TGTGCCAGCAGAGCGGACAGGGCCACTGGAAACACCATATATTTT.